Below, one T cell receptor beta chain is given with its context. Antigen unknown. This sample is drawn from a study of shared clonotypes between healthy human individuals. Study information: Three plates each covered CD4 naive and memory; CD8 naive two, CD8 memory one.

This CDR3 spans 11 amino acids. Trimming stripped 0 bases from V and 10 bases from J, with 6 bases between. Germline V gene lookup returns CDR1 SGHRS and CDR2 YFSETQ. The protocol was immunoSEQ multiplex PCR, while the TCRdb copy is restricted to in-frame clones and leaves out a portion. Seen here are approximately 350,000 clones, approximately 74% observed once, and the top ten hold around 10%. Study-level points and caveats: Clonotype sharing among donors was thought likely to change with sequencing depth. Compared with memory subsets, naive subsets generally had larger estimated richness. A limitation of the genetic and exposure-history diversity represented arose from few donors.

The rearrangement joins TRBV5-1 to TRBJ2-3; D is ambiguous. Sequences were obtained from memory CD4+ T cells sorted from blood. The subset is: CD45RA-negative fraction. The receptor comes from a man under 40 in good health. The chain's CDR3 is CASSLDGAQYF. CDR3 bases: TGCGCCAGCAGCTTGGATGGTGCGCAGTATTTT.